The rows below give T cell receptor beta chains drawn from one sample of a study of blood T cell repertoires in COVID-19. Assay used: immunoSEQ multiplex PCR; TCRdb lists only in-frame clones, some missing. The sample yields roughly 220,000 clones, approximately 90% seen once. Sequencing was carried out using peripheral blood. The origin of the receptors is a man older than 75 with acute or convalescent COVID-19. Each CDR3 is given with its conserved first and last residue. A D gene is named only where the DNA matches it firmly. Only some rows state a clone size, as once, few, many or a class for expanded clones.

>NA|TRBV5-6|NA|TRBJ1-2
CASSLNYGYTF
TGTGCCAGCAGCCTAAACTATGGCTACACCTTC
>NA|TRBV27|NA|TRBJ2-1
CASSSSGTGSVTSGVVNEQFF
TGTGCCAGCAGTTCCTCCGGGACAGGGAGTGTTACTAGCGGGGTTGTCAATGAGCAGTTCTTC
>TRBD1|TRBV18|NA|TRBJ2-7
CASSPGTGLYEQYF
TGTGCCAGCTCACCAGGGACAGGACTCTACGAGCAGTACTTC
>NA|TRBV28|NA|TRBJ1-4
CASSFLGAATNEKLFF
TGTGCCAGCAGTTTTCTGGGCGCCGCAACTAATGAAAAACTGTTTTTT
>NA|TRBV16|NA|TRBJ1-5
CASSPLDSLDQPQHF
TGTGCCAGCAGCCCCCTGGACAGTTTAGATCAGCCCCAGCATTTT
>TRBD2|TRBV9|NA|TRBJ2-2
CASSVVLTSGANTGELFF
TGTGCCAGCAGCGTCGTCCTGACTAGCGGCGCGAACACCGGGGAGCTGTTTTTT
>NA|TRBV18|NA|TRBJ2-2
CASSQLTGVNTGELFF
TGTGCCAGCTCACAACTTACGGGAGTGAACACCGGGGAGCTGTTTTTT
>TRBD1|TRBV9|NA|TRBJ1-6
CASSASGTVNSPLHF
TGTGCCAGCAGCGCCTCCGGGACAGTTAATTCACCCCTCCACTTT
>TRBD2|TRBV2|once|TRBJ2-7
CASRVTSGFHEQYF
TGTGCCAGCAGGGTAACTAGCGGGTTTCACGAGCAGTACTTC
>NA|TRBV7-2|NA|TRBJ2-3
CASSPRGGAPDTQYF
TGTGCCAGCAGCCCAAGGGGGGGAGCCCCAGATACGCAGTATTTT
>NA|TRBV19|NA|TRBJ2-5
CASSLFETQYF
TGTGCCAGTAGTCTGTTTGAGACCCAGTACTTC
>NA|TRBV7-2|NA|TRBJ2-1
CASSGRQASSYNEQFF
TGTGCCAGCAGCGGAAGACAGGCTAGCTCCTACAATGAGCAGTTCTTC
>NA|TRBV6-1|few|TRBJ1-4
CASSESRTTNEKLFF
TGTGCCAGCAGTGAAAGCCGAACAACTAATGAAAAACTGTTTTTT
>NA|TRBV11-2|NA|TRBJ2-1
CASSRDGYTRVYNEQFF
TGTGCCAGCAGTCGCGACGGGTACACTCGGGTTTACAATGAGCAGTTCTTC
>NA|TRBV10-3|NA|TRBJ2-3
CAISGQEVDTQYF
TGTGCCATCAGTGGACAGGAGGTAGATACGCAGTATTTT
>TRBD1|TRBV24-1|NA|TRBJ1-1
CATSGGDWTEAFF
TGTGCCACCTCAGGGGGAGATTGGACTGAAGCTTTCTTT
>NA|TRBV10-2|NA|TRBJ1-1
CASSAQNTEAFF
TGCGCCAGCAGTGCACAGAACACTGAAGCTTTCTTT